Listed below are T cell receptor beta chains from one sample, sequenced in a study of cytomegalovirus exposure and HLA in healthy donors. Profiled with immunoSEQ multiplex PCR; TCRdb holds only in-frame clones, not every one. The sample includes tens of thousands of clones, around four fifths of them seen just once. The sequencing input was PBMCs. The source is a woman aged 25 to 39 in good health and CMV-seronegative. The CDR3 runs from the conserved cysteine through the conserved F or W. The order of the fields is clone size, J gene, V gene, CDR3 length, D gene, CDR3 DNA, CDR3 protein. D genes are given only for firm matches. Some rows mark clone size as missing; the rest say once, few, many or name a class of expanded clone.

>NA|TRBJ2-7|TRBV7-2|17|TRBD1
TGTGCCAGCAGCCCAAATCAACCCCCGGGACAGGGGTACGAGCAGTACTTC
CASSPNQPPGQGYEQYF
>NA|TRBJ2-3|TRBV5-4|18|TRBD2
TGTGCCAGCAGCTTGGTTGGTAGCGGGGGGCCAAGGGGAGATACGCAGTATTTT
CASSLVGSGGPRGDTQYF
>NA|TRBJ1-2|TRBV5-6|15|NA
TGTGCCAGCAGCTTGGAAAGGGGAACCCTCTATGGCTACACCTTC
CASSLERGTLYGYTF
>NA|TRBJ2-1|TRBV2|14|NA
TGTGCCAGCAGTATTGGCCGGACAGACAATGAGCAGTTCTTC
CASSIGRTDNEQFF
>NA|TRBJ1-4|TRBV5-1|15|NA
TGCGCCAGCAGCTTGGACGGGGGGCGAGGTGAAAAACTGTTTTTT
CASSLDGGRGEKLFF
>NA|TRBJ1-6|TRBV11-2|14|TRBD1
TGTGCCAGCAGCCTTTGGGACAGCAATTCACCCCTCCACTTT
CASSLWDSNSPLHF
>NA|TRBJ1-2|TRBV4-3|15|TRBD1
TGCGCCAGCAGGTACACCGGGACAGGGCCCTATGGCTACACCTTC
CASRYTGTGPYGYTF
>NA|TRBJ2-1|TRBV10-3|14|TRBD2
TGTGCCATCAGTGATCTGGCGGGAGGGAACGAGCAGTTCTTC
CAISDLAGGNEQFF
>once|TRBJ2-3|TRBV10-2|12|NA
TGCGCCAGCAGTGGCCCTGGGGGCACGCAGTATTTT
CASSGPGGTQYF
>NA|TRBJ2-2|TRBV5-1|14|TRBD1
TGCGCCAGCAAAAGACAGGGGGCGACCGGGGAGCTGTTTTTT
CASKRQGATGELFF
>NA|TRBJ2-3|TRBV7-3|16|TRBD1
TGTGCCAGCAGCTTAGGGGGACAGGGGTCATGGGATACGCAGTATTTT
CASSLGGQGSWDTQYF
>few|TRBJ1-4|TRBV4-2|15|TRBD1
TGTGCCAGCAGCCAGGGCAGGGGGTCTAATGAAAAACTGTTTTTT
CASSQGRGSNEKLFF
>NA|TRBJ2-1|TRBV7-8|17|TRBD2
TGTGCCAGCAGCGCCCCACTAGCGGGAGTCAGTATTTATGAGCAGTTCTTC
CASSAPLAGVSIYEQFF
>once|TRBJ2-7|TRBV10-3|12|NA
TGTGCCATCAGTTCAGGGTCCTACGAGCAGTACTTC
CAISSGSYEQYF
>few|TRBJ2-7|TRBV7-2|14|TRBD1
TGTGCCAGCAGCTCTGGGACAGGCTCCTACGAGCAGTACTTC
CASSSGTGSYEQYF
>NA|TRBJ1-1|TRBV6-6|15|TRBD1
TGTGCCAGCAGTTATTTTCAGGGGGCGGAAACTGAAGCTTTCTTT
CASSYFQGAETEAFF
>NA|TRBJ2-1|TRBV7-2|15|NA
TGTGCCAGCAGCTTAGCTAGGGGCTCCTACAATGAGCAGTTCTTC
CASSLARGSYNEQFF
>NA|TRBJ2-3|TRBV5-1|16|TRBD1
TGCGCCAGCAGCTTTTCCCCGGGACAGGGGCCAGATACGCAGTATTTT
CASSFSPGQGPDTQYF
>NA|TRBJ1-5|TRBV2|14|TRBD1
TGTGCCAGCAGTCCGGACAGGGAGGTTCAGCCCCAGCATTTT
CASSPDREVQPQHF
>few|TRBJ2-1|TRBV7-6|14|TRBD2
TGTGCCAGCAGCTTGTCACTAGCGAACAATGAGCAGTTCTTC
CASSLSLANNEQFF
>few|TRBJ2-5|TRBV5-1|14|TRBD2
TGCGCCAGCAGCACTAGGGGAGGGCAAGAGACCCAGTACTTC
CASSTRGGQETQYF
>few|TRBJ1-2|TRBV27|13|TRBD1
TGTGCCAGCAGCCTAGGGGGCGGCTATGGCTACACCTTC
CASSLGGGYGYTF
>NA|TRBJ1-4|TRBV13|14|NA
TGTGCCAGCAGCTTCACCCGGACTAATGAAAAACTGTTTTTT
CASSFTRTNEKLFF
>NA|TRBJ2-3|TRBV29-1|14|TRBD2
TGCAGCGTAAGACTAGCGGGGGGCACAGATACGCAGTATTTT
CSVRLAGGTDTQYF
>NA|TRBJ2-3|TRBV11-2|16|TRBD2
TGTGCCAGCAGGTCGCTTAAGCGGGGGGTATGGGATACGCAGTATTTT
CASRSLKRGVWDTQYF
>NA|TRBJ2-3|TRBV9|15|TRBD2
TGTGCCAGCAGCGTAGTCGAGGGAGGGACAGATACGCAGTATTTT
CASSVVEGGTDTQYF
>NA|TRBJ1-5|TRBV21-1|19|NA
TGTGCCAGCAGCACCCCGGGACAGTCTCGTAAGTATAGCAATCAGCCCCAGCATTTT
CASSTPGQSRKYSNQPQHF
>few|TRBJ2-3|TRBV11-3|18|NA
TGTGCCAGCAGCTTAGGATCAGCGGTCCGGGGTTGGACAGATACGCAGTATTTT
CASSLGSAVRGWTDTQYF
>NA|TRBJ1-2|TRBV7-2|15|NA
TGTGCCAGCAGCTTAGCATTCGGGGTCGAGCATGGCTACACCTTC
CASSLAFGVEHGYTF
>NA|TRBJ2-3|TRBV13|17|TRBD2
TGTGCCAGCAGCTTAGCCCTACTAGCGGGGGGCACAGATACGCAGTATTTT
CASSLALLAGGTDTQYF
>NA|TRBJ2-3|TRBV11-3|16|TRBD2
TGTGCCAGCAGCCTATGGACTAGTGTTAGCACAGATACGCAGTATTTT
CASSLWTSVSTDTQYF
>NA|TRBJ1-1|TRBV4-1|15|NA
TGCGCCAGCAGCCCTCTGGGACTTGGAAACACTGAAGCTTTCTTT
CASSPLGLGNTEAFF
>once|TRBJ2-7|TRBV7-9|14|NA
TGTGCCAGCAGCATCTGGACAAGCTCCTACGAGCAGTACTTC
CASSIWTSSYEQYF
>few|TRBJ2-3|TRBV5-1|15|TRBD1
TGCGCCAGCAGCGGAGGGACAGGTATAACAGATACGCAGTATTTT
CASSGGTGITDTQYF
>NA|TRBJ1-1|TRBV28|13|NA
TGTGCCAGCAGTTCCTCCGGGACAATCGAAGCTTTCTTT
CASSSSGTIEAFF
>NA|TRBJ2-1|TRBV7-2|15|NA
TGTGCCAGCAGCTTAGCGCTAAAGGGGTTTTATGAGCAGTTCTTC
CASSLALKGFYEQFF
>few|TRBJ2-2|TRBV18|15|NA
TGTGCCAGCTCACCCCAGACAGGCTCTGCAGGGGAGCTGTTTTTT
CASSPQTGSAGELFF
>once|TRBJ1-1|TRBV6-5|16|NA
TGTGCCAGCAGTTACTTCCGCCCCCCTATGAACACTGAAGCTTTCTTT
CASSYFRPPMNTEAFF
>NA|TRBJ1-2|TRBV7-2|13|NA
TGTGTCAGCAGCATCCCAGCGATAGATGGCTACACCTTC
CVSSIPAIDGYTF
>NA|TRBJ2-7|TRBV5-1|16|NA
TGCGCCAGCAGCAAAGAGGGGGGGGGCCCTACCTACGAGCAGTACTTC
CASSKEGGGPTYEQYF
>once|TRBJ1-2|TRBV6-1|16|NA
TGTGCCAGCAGTGAAGCTTCTGGGACAAGGATCTATGGCTACACCTTC
CASSEASGTRIYGYTF
>NA|TRBJ2-1|TRBV19|15|TRBD1
TGTGCCAGTAGTTCCGGGACAGGGTCACACAATGAGCAGTTCTTC
CASSSGTGSHNEQFF
>NA|TRBJ1-1|TRBV11-3|15|NA
TGTGCCAGCAGCCCCCGGACAGCCTATAACACTGAAGCTTTCTTT
CASSPRTAYNTEAFF
>NA|TRBJ1-4|TRBV6-1|16|TRBD1
TGTGCCAGCAGTGATCCTTGGGACAGGGGTGGGGAAAAACTGTTTTTT
CASSDPWDRGGEKLFF
>NA|TRBJ2-1|TRBV30|16|NA
TGTGCCTGGACCCCCCGAGGGGGCGGGGTTTACAATGAGCAGTTCTTC
CAWTPRGGGVYNEQFF
>NA|TRBJ1-1|TRBV9|14|NA
TGTGCCAGCAGCGTAGACAGGTCGAACACTGAAGCTTTCTTT
CASSVDRSNTEAFF
>NA|TRBJ1-2|TRBV19|14|TRBD1
TGTGCCAGTAGACCCCCGGGACAGCCATATGGCTACACCTTC
CASRPPGQPYGYTF
>few|TRBJ2-1|TRBV4-3|16|NA
TGCGCCAGCAGCCAAGACCCTAGTTTCCCCTACAATGAGCAGTTCTTC
CASSQDPSFPYNEQFF
>NA|TRBJ2-5|TRBV27|16|TRBD2
TGTGCCAGCAGTTTATCACCTAGCGGGGGTCGGGAGACCCAGTACTTC
CASSLSPSGGRETQYF